The present T cell receptor (beta chain) was sequenced within a study of vaccination and CD4 T cells after COVID-19. The Oncomine TCR Beta short-read assay generated sequence data from the DNA of cultured CD4+ T cells. TCRdb redid the calling of the PCR reads with MiXCR, one entry per CDR3 protein. The table records some 17,000 distinct CDR3 sequences, 30% to 45% of them present only once. Treatment of the sample: approximately 10-day PBMC culture with coronavirus spike peptide pools or control peptides (ViraFEST assay). Germline lookup yields CDR1 MGHRA and CDR2 YSYEKL. Deletions cut 0 bases from V and 6 bases from J, with 15 bases between. The CDR3 runs 15 residues. On this clonotype: What it binds is not known.

The receptor's source is a human donor who had recovered from COVID-19. This sequence joins TRBV4-1 and TRBJ2-7; D possibly corresponds to TRBD1 (6 bases). The source material was CD4+ T cells from blood, cultured in vitro. The chain's CDR3 is CASSQDPIGGPEQYF. CDR3 coding DNA: TGCGCCAGCAGCCAAGATCCGATAGGGGGTCCCGAGCAGTACTTC.